This T cell receptor beta chain emerged from a study of prognosis after radiotherapy for stage I lung cancer (dated by TCRdb to the early 2020s). Notes on the research overall: Between early 2018 and 2019, around 19 stage I NSCLC patients were enrolled in Nanjing, China. About 20% of the 19 patients developed distant metastases after SBRT, at a median of approximately 7 months; the other 15 showed no significant progression. All patients were considered medically inoperable, owing to comorbidities in approximately 13 and refusal of surgery in about seven. The study sequenced approximately 38 blood samples from around 19 patients, one before and one after SBRT per patient. Newly diagnosed primary stage I lung tumors were present in 12 to 15 patients, and oligometastatic NSCLC after surgical resection of the primary tumor was present in four or five patients. On tumor histology, fewer than 15 patients had adenocarcinoma and six or seven had squamous cell carcinoma. SBRT was delivered in 3 to 5 fractions with a biologically effective dose of at least 100 Gy, and image-guided IMRT or VMAT was used for delivery. Peripheral blood TCR beta repertoires were profiled in stage I NSCLC patients before and after stereotactic body radiotherapy, and the repertoires were related to distant failure. No patient received concurrent therapy alongside SBRT. Ages in the cohort of more than 10 men and a handful of women ranged from about 50 to 85 years, with a median of 74. Findings and caveats that apply to the study as a whole: No adjustment for multiple comparisons was applied to any of the reported P values. A decrease in unique TCR clone counts was observed after SBRT (median roughly 10,000 before versus several thousand after; Wilcoxon paired P=0.011). Post-SBRT Shannon entropy and its change from baseline were lower in patients who developed distant metastases; baseline Shannon entropy was not associated with metastases. Tumor specificity of expanded TCR clones was not determined. The small cohort and short follow-up limited the study, so independent validation of the findings is needed. Differences in TRBV and TRBJ usage frequencies by metastasis status were reportedly observed in two V genes at baseline and in ten or so V and two J genes after SBRT.

Its CDR3 holds 13 amino acids, cysteine through phenylalanine. The sequence is cut down to CDR3 DNA, 39 bases in frame from base 1. The germline V gene (reference sequence) yields GTSNPN for CDR1 and SVGIG for CDR2. V drops 3 bases and J drops 4 bases, leaving 9 bases in between. This clonotype was seen many times. Its binding antigen is unknown. The record has no base qualities; no much larger clone is one base away. Two rounds of multiplex PCR were performed to amplify the TCR beta CDR3 region from genomic DNA. The first PCR round used primers specific to each TRBV and TRBJ gene, and the primer sequences were filed in Chinese patent CN105087789A. The second PCR round used universal primers. The Roche High Pure PCR Template Preparation Kit was used to extract genomic DNA from the frozen PBMCs. The libraries underwent paired-end sequencing with 151 bp reads on an Illumina HiSeq 3000. The original pipeline was this. CutAdapt was used to remove raw reads lacking the multiplex PCR primer sequences. Using PEAR, the high-quality paired reads were merged into contigs. TRB V, D and J gene segments were assigned to each contig with MiXCR by alignment to reference sequences. CDR3 sequences were clustered by base quality and sequence similarity to remove sequencing errors. Diversity was calculated as Shannon entropy divided by the natural log of the number of productive TCR sequences. To get clonality, Shannon entropy was divided by the natural log of the number of unique clonotypes, and that result was subtracted from one. The Youden index of ROC curves was used to select progression-free survival cut-offs for repertoire metrics, and analyses were performed in R 3.5.3. Starting from the raw public reads, TCRdb applied fastp trimming at Q25, assembled clones with MiXCR and retained in-frame beta chains. Each record represents a unique CDR3 protein, reported with the most common genes and DNA among its rows. The V and J calls here are based on TCRdb, not the publication. The sample has almost 40,000 distinct CDR3 sequences on record, approximately 25% of them singletons. The ten top clones hold about 25% of the sample.

A history of other malignancies or of prior chemotherapy or radiotherapy was absent in all patients, and node-negative disease was shown on CT and PET/CT in all patients. At each of two time points, around 6.1 milliliters of peripheral venous blood were collected into EDTA tubes. PBMCs were isolated by Ficoll-Paque Plus density-gradient centrifugation. Right after collection, samples were placed at -80 degrees C and kept there until analysis. The sample here was PBMCs, taken before or after stereotactic body radiation therapy (not recorded which). Recombination joined TRBV30 with TRBJ2-2; a confident D gene designation cannot be given. The sequence was obtained from a donor over 45 with non-small cell lung cancer. The CDR3 in this case is CAWRTFFTGELFF. The nucleotides read TGTGCCTGGAGGACCTTTTTCACCGGGGAGCTGTTTTTT.